The T cell receptor beta chain described here comes from a study of monozygotic twins with inflammatory bowel disease. No DNA is given; TCRdb re-called the 5' RACE reads and lists each CDR3 protein once. The listing contains about 300,000 distinct CDR3 sequences. Germline CDR1 is LGHNA and CDR2 is YSLEER. The CDR3 consists of 13 residues. This rearrangement joins TRBV4-3 to TRBJ2-4; the D gene TCRdb calls, TRBD1, cannot be checked with no DNA. The sequence was collected from a human donor with ulcerative colitis or Crohn's disease, or a healthy co-twin of an affected twin (not recorded which). The sample consisted of blood. The CDR3 protein is CASSLGQGNIQYF.